This TCR beta chain was captured by sequencing in a study of monozygotic twins with cystic fibrosis. Sequenced by immunoSEQ multiplex PCR; TCRdb stores in-frame clones only, minus some. This sample has 30,000 or so clones, with 66% found just once. Sequencing was performed on blood. This receptor was obtained from a girl aged 5 to 17 with cystic fibrosis.

CDR3 in amino acids: CASSQLASSSYNEQFF. The DNA for the CDR3 is TGTGCCAGCAGCCAACTAGCCTCGAGCTCCTACAATGAGCAGTTCTTC. This chain links TRBV4-2 with TRBJ2-1; tentative D call: TRBD2 (5 bases). The V end lost 2 bases, the J end lost 0 bases, and 11 bases lay between the germline ends. The length of the CDR3 is 16 residues. Per the germline V gene, CDR1 is LGHNA and CDR2 is YNFKEQ.